The source of this TCR beta chain is a study of blood T cells in healthy people across ages. Each donor had approximately 10 milliliters of peripheral blood drawn. Isolation of PBMCs gave at least 7 million cells per sample. This clonotype was counted ten times or more. This CDR3 region has 14 residues. V dropped 1 base and J dropped 7 bases, with 13 bases sitting between them. Germline assignment: CDR1 SEHNR and CDR2 FQNEAQ (reference sequence). Next came a second PCR, run for about 7 to 12 cycles, which used a sample-barcoded 5' primer along with a J-beta primer mix. Template switching added a 12-random-nucleotide identifier to every cDNA molecule. MiXCR, applied by TCRdb to the 5' RACE reads, yields one record per CDR3 protein. The data contain just under 900,000 distinct CDR3 sequences, 29% of them singletons.

This chain connects TRBV7-9 to TRBJ2-5; D gene unclear. The sequence was obtained from an elderly woman in good health. Sequenced sample: blood. CDR3 residues: CASSLDGRMGTQYF. CDR3 in DNA: TGTGCCAGCAGCTTAGACGGCAGGATGGGGACCCAGTACTTC. The whole variable domain, remainder taken from reference TRBV7-9 and TRBJ2-5, is DTGVSQNPRHKITKRGQNVTFRCDPISEHNRLYWYRQTLGQGPEFLTYFQNEAQLEKSRLLSDRFSAERPKGSFSTLEIQRTEQGDSAMYLCASSLDGRMGTQYFGPGTRLLVL.